This T cell receptor beta chain was captured in a study of blood T cell repertoires in COVID-19. Study summary: The study drew acute and convalescent COVID-19 samples from the United States, Italy and Spain.

Recruitment covered about two dozen US areas and drew participants whose ages spanned roughly 18 to 100 years. Each participant's cohort was designated according to participant-reported clinical history. Method: immunoSEQ multiplex PCR; TCRdb's copy keeps in-frame clones and lacks some. The sample includes around 330,000 clones, 89% of them seen just once. This clone was detected only a few times. CDR1 is MNHEY and CDR2 is SVGAGI in the germline V gene. Germline trimming cut 5 bases from V and 3 bases from J; bases unmatched to any gene: 5. The CDR3 extends over 14 amino acids. The gene calls are TRBV6-5 and TRBJ2-7, with TRBD2 matching over 9 bases. This TCR came from a man in his 60s who had recovered from COVID-19. The source material was PBMCs or T cells enriched from blood (not recorded which). The CDR3 sequence: CASSLSGSFYEQYF. The DNA for the CDR3 is TGTGCCAGCAGTCTTAGCGGGAGTTTCTACGAGCAGTACTTC.